The 16 T cell receptor beta chains in this list originate from one sample, sequenced in a study of identifying expanded T cells in peripheral blood. Sequencing was performed with immunoSEQ multiplex PCR; in TCRdb, only in-frame clones are kept and a portion is missing. The sample lists some 75,000 clones, about nine tenths occurring once. Material for sequencing was blood. Receptors were obtained from a person aged 18-70 years in good health.

The rearrangement uses TRBV25-1 and TRBJ2-4; TRBD1 might be the D (6 bases). CDR1 is MGHDK and CDR2 is SYGVNS in the germline V gene. This CDR3 contains 18 residues. V lost 4 bases and J 0 bases, leaving 19 bases between the germline ends. The CDR3 DNA follows: TGTGCCAGCAGTGGTGGTGGACAGTCACTACTAGCCAAAAACATTCAGTACTTC. Translated, it gives CASSGGGQSLLAKNIQYF.

Here the CDR3 reads CASSRSGSTDTQYF. The CDR3 nucleotides read TGCGCCAGCAGCCGCAGCGGGAGCACAGATACGCAGTATTTT. This chain joins TRBV4-3 and TRBJ2-3, with D perhaps TRBD2 (6 bases). The V gene's germline CDR1 is LGHNA and CDR2 YSLEER. V lost 4 bases, J lost 0 bases, and 8 bases lay in between. The CDR3 runs to 14 residues.

This clone came up once. The chain joins TRBV6-5 to TRBJ2-7; the D is unclear. CDR3 length: 14 amino acids. The V end lost 4 bases, the J end lost 2 bases, and 12 bases lay between the germline ends. Germline CDR1 reads MNHEY; CDR2 reads SVGAGI. In nucleotides, the CDR3 is TGTGCCAGCAGTTTACACCAACAAACCTACGAGCAGTACTTC. Translation: CASSLHQQTYEQYF.

The rearrangement links TRBV29-1 to TRBJ1-1, with a possible D match to TRBD1 (5 bases). The CDR3 runs to 12 residues. V lost 4 bases, J lost 4 bases, and 10 bases lay in between. CDR1 is SQVTM, CDR2 ANQGSEA, per germline. The CDR3 reads CSVGAGGTEAFF. CDR3 in DNA: TGCAGCGTTGGGGCGGGGGGCACTGAAGCTTTCTTT. Complete variable domain (other parts from reference TRBV29-1 and TRBJ1-1): SAVISQKPSRDICQRGTSLTIQCQVDSQVTMMFWYRQQPGQSLTLIATANQGSEATYESGFVIDKFPISRPNLTFSTLTVSNMSPEDSSIYLCSVGAGGTEAFFGQGTRLTVV.

V usage is TRBV28 and J usage is TRBJ2-3, with D possibly being TRBD2 (6 bases). Trimming pared 8 bases from V and 2 bases from J, leaving 11 bases between. CDR1 and CDR2 (germline): MDHEN, SYDVKM. The CDR3 has 13 residues. CDR3 residues: CASVTSHTDTQYF. CDR3 coding DNA: TGTGCCAGCGTGACTAGTCACACAGATACGCAGTATTTT.

V usage is TRBV6-6 and J usage is TRBJ1-2, with 10 bases identical to TRBD1. The CDR3 contains 16 residues. J gave up 5 bases and V 5 bases, and 11 bases lay outside the gene matches. The germline V gene encodes CDR1 MNHNY and CDR2 SVGAGI (reference sequence). The CDR3 DNA reads as TGTGCCAGCAGTCCCGGGACAGGGGATGAGGGATATGGCTACACCTTC. Translated, it gives CASSPGTGDEGYGYTF.

The CDR3 nucleotides are TGTGCCAGCAGTTTGGGACTAGCGGGGTACAATGAGCAGTTCTTC. Translated: CASSLGLAGYNEQFF. This rearrangement joins TRBV28 to TRBJ2-1; TRBD2 agrees at 13 bases. The CDR3 spans 15 residues. Germline CDR1 is MDHEN and CDR2 is SYDVKM. J lost 4 bases, V lost 3 bases, and 0 bases had no gene match.

The rearrangement links TRBV6-4 to TRBJ2-3; a possible D gene is TRBD2 (5 bases). CDR1 is MRHNA and CDR2 is SNTAGT in the germline V gene. The CDR3 has 13 residues. V was clipped by 5 bases and J by 2 bases, with 8 bases between them. CDR3 in amino acids: CASSTRVTDTQYF. The DNA of the CDR3 is TGTGCCAGCAGTACGAGGGTCACAGATACGCAGTATTTT.

This clone was detected once. The CDR3 DNA reads as TGTGCCAGCAGCTTAGGGTCCCGGCCCGGGGAGCTGTTTTTT. This encodes CASSLGSRPGELFF. The genes are TRBV13 and TRBJ2-2; no clear D gene. The CDR3 has 14 amino acids. CDR1 and CDR2 (germline): PRHDT, FYEKMQ (reference sequence). V was cut by 0 bases and J by 6 bases, with 8 bases left in between.

The V gene is TRBV18, the J gene TRBJ1-3; D remains unclear. Germline loops: CDR1 KGHSH, CDR2 LQKENI. The CDR3 is 13 residues long. Trimming cost V 6 bases and J 1 base, with 7 bases left between them. The CDR3 is CASSPNSGNTIYF. CDR3 in DNA: TGTGCCAGCTCCCCGAATTCTGGAAACACCATATATTTT.

The rearrangement uses TRBV19 and TRBJ1-4, with 8 bases aligning to TRBD1. V shed 7 bases and J 4 bases; nucleotides not matched to a gene: 8. Germline values: CDR1 LNHDA, CDR2 SQIVND (reference sequence). The CDR3 runs 15 residues. The CDR3 sequence: CASTGGASFNEKLFF. Written as DNA, the CDR3 is TGTGCCAGTACAGGGGGCGCCTCCTTTAATGAAAAACTGTTTTTT.

The chain has TRBV6-6 and TRBJ2-7, with a weak D call TRBD2 (5 bases). The germline gives CDR1 MNHNY, CDR2 SVGAGI (reference sequence). This CDR3 is 15 amino acids long. V lost 0 bases, J lost 2 bases, and 11 bases lay in between. The CDR3 sequence is CASSYSIRETYEQYF. CDR3 coding DNA: TGTGCCAGCAGTTACTCGATAAGGGAGACCTACGAGCAGTACTTC.

The V and J genes are TRBV19 and TRBJ1-2; maybe TRBD1 (6 bases). The germline V and J ends were trimmed by 3 bases and 0 bases, with 20 bases remaining between them. The germline V gene encodes CDR1 LNHDA and CDR2 SQIVND (reference sequence). CDR3 length: 18 amino acids. As DNA, the CDR3 is TGTGCCAGTAGTATTTCTCCGGGACATCTAAGGTCTAACTATGGCTACACCTTC. It translates to CASSISPGHLRSNYGYTF.

This chain connects TRBV30 to TRBJ2-7, with TRBD2 as a possible D gene (5 bases). CDR3 length: 12 residues. Trimming removed 8 bases at V and 4 bases at J, with 15 bases between. Germline V gives CDR1 GTSNPN, CDR2 SVGIG (reference sequence). The CDR3 loop reads CAAERRRYEQYF. CDR3 DNA sequence: TGTGCCGCGGAGCGGAGAAGGTACGAGCAGTACTTC.

Concerning this clone: Other DNA sequences in this specimen translate into the identical CDR3. This rearrangement joins TRBV9 to TRBJ2-1; weak D call: TRBD2 (6 bases). V was shortened by 3 bases and J by 4 bases, with 8 bases between the two germline ends. Germline CDR1 and CDR2: SGDLS and YYNGEE. This CDR3 spans 13 amino acids. This CDR3 is CASSAGTYNEQFF. The DNA for the CDR3 is TGTGCCAGCAGCGCCGGGACTTACAATGAGCAGTTCTTC.

The chain joins TRBV15 to TRBJ1-4; D possibly corresponds to TRBD1 (6 bases). The CDR3 has 15 residues. V dropped 2 bases and J dropped 5 bases, with 12 bases sitting between them. Looked up from germline, CDR1 is LNHNV and CDR2 is YYDKDF (reference sequence). CDR3 amino acids: CATSRPRTENEKLFF. CDR3 bases: TGTGCCACCAGCAGACCCCGGACAGAGAATGAAAAACTGTTTTTT. The complete variable domain, with remaining parts taken from reference TRBV15 and TRBJ1-4, reads DAMVIQNPRYQVTQFGKPVTLSCSQTLNHNVMYWYQQKSSQAPKLLFHYYDKDFNNEADTPDNFQSRRPNTSFCFLDIRSPGLGDTAMYLCATSRPRTENEKLFFGSGTQLSVL.